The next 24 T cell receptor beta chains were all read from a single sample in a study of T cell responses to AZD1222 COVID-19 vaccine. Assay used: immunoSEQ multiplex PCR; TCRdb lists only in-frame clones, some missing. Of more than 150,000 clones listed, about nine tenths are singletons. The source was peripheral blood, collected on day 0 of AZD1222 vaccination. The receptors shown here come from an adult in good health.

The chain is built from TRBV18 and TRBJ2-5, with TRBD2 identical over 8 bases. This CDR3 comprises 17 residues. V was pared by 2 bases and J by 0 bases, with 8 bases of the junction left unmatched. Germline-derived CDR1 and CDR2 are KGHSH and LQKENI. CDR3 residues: CASSPIASGSYQETQYF. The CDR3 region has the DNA TGTGCCAGCTCACCAATTGCTAGCGGGTCGTACCAAGAGACCCAGTACTTC. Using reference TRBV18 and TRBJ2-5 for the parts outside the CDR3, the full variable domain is NAGVMQNPRHLVRRRGQEARLRCSPMKGHSHVYWYRQLPEEGLKFMVYLQKENIIDESGMPKERFSAEFPKEGPSILRIQQVVRGDSAAYFCASSPIASGSYQETQYFGPGTRLLVL.

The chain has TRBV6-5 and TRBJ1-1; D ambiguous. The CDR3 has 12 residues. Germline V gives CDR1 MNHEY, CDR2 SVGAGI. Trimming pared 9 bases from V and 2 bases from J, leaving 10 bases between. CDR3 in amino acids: CASSWLNTEAFF. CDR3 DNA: TGTGCCAGTTCTTGGCTCAACACTGAAGCTTTCTTT.

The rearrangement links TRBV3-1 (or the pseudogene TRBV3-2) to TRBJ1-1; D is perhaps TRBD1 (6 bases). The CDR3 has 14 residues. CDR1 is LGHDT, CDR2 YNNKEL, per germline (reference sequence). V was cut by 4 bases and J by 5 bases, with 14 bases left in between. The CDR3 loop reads CASSPYRERTEAFF. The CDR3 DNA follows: TGTGCCAGCAGCCCCTACAGGGAGAGGACTGAAGCTTTCTTT.

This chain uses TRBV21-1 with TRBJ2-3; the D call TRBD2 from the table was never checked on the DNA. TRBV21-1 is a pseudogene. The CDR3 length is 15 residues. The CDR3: CASSRMGGTTDTQYF. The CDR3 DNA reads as TGTGCCAGCAGCCGAATGGGAGGGACTACAGATACGCAGTATTTT.

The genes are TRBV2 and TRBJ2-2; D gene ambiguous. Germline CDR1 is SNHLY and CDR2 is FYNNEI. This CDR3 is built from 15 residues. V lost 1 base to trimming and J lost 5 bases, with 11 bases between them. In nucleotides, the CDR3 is TGTGCCAGCAGTGAAGACCGCCGAAAGACCGGGGAGCTGTTTTTT. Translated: CASSEDRRKTGELFF. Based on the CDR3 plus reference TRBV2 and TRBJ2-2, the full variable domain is EPEVTQTPSHQVTQMGQEVILRCVPISNHLYFYWYRQILGQKVEFLVSFYNNEISEKSEIFDDQFSVERPDGSNFTLKIRSTKLEDSAMYFCASSEDRRKTGELFFGEGSRLTVL.

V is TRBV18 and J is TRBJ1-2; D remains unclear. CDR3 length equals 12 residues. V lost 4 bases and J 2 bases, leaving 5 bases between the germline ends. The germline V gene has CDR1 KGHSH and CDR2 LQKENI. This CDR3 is CASSQSNYGYTF. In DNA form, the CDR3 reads TGTGCCAGCTCACAGTCAAACTATGGCTACACCTTC.

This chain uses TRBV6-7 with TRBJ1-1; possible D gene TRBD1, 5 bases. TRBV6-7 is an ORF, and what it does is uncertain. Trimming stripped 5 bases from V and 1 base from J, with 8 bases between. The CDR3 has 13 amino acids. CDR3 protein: CASSTGQNTEAFF. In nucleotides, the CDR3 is TGTGCCAGCAGTACAGGACAGAACACTGAAGCTTTCTTT.

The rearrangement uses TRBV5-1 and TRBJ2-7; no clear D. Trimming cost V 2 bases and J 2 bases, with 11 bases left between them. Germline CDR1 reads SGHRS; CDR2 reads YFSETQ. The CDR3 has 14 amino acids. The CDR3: CASSFNPVTYEQYF. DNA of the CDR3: TGCGCCAGCAGCTTTAACCCGGTCACCTACGAGCAGTACTTC.

This CDR3 reads CASSSGMMENTIYF. CDR3 DNA sequence: TGTGCCAGCAGCTCCGGAATGATGGAGAACACCATATATTTT. The chain is built from TRBV7-8 and TRBJ1-3; the D is unclear. V lost 4 bases and J lost 7, with 14 bases in between. Germline loops: CDR1 SGHVS, CDR2 FQNEAQ. The CDR3 has 14 residues.

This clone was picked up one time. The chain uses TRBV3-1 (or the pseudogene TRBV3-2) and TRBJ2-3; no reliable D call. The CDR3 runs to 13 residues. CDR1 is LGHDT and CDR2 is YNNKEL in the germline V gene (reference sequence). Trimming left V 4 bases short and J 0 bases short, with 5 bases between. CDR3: CASSRASTDTQYF. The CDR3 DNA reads TGTGCCAGCAGCCGGGCGAGCACAGATACGCAGTATTTT.

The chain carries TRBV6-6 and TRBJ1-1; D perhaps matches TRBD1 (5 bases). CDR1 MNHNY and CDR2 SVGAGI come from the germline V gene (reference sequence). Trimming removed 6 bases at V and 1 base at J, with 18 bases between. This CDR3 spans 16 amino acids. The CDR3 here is CASSRHTQGSNTEAFF. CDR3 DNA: TGTGCCAGCAGCCGTCACACCCAGGGCTCGAACACTGAAGCTTTCTTT.

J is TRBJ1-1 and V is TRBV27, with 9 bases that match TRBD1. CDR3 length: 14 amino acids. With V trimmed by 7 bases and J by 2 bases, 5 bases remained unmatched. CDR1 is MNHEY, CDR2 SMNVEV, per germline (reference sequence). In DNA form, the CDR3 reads TGTGCCAGCACCAAACAGGGGGCAAACACTGAAGCTTTCTTT. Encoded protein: CASTKQGANTEAFF.

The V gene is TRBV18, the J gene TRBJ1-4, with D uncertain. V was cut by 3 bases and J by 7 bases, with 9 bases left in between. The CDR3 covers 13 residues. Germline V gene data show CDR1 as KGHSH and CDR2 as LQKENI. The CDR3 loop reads CASSPLKGEKLFF. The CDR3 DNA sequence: TGTGCCAGCTCACCCCTAAAGGGTGAAAAACTGTTTTTT.

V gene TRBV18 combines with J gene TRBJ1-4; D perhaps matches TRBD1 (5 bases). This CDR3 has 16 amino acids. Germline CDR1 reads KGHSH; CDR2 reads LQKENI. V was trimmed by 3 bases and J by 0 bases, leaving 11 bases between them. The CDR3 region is CASSPVGLATNEKLFF. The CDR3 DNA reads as TGTGCCAGCTCACCGGTGGGGCTGGCAACTAATGAAAAACTGTTTTTT.

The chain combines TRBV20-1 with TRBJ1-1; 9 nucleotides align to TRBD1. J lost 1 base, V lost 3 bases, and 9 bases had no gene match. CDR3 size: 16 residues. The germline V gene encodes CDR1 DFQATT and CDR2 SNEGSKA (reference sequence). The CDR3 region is CSASGTGWIANTEAFF. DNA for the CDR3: TGCAGTGCTAGTGGGACAGGGTGGATTGCGAACACTGAAGCTTTCTTT.

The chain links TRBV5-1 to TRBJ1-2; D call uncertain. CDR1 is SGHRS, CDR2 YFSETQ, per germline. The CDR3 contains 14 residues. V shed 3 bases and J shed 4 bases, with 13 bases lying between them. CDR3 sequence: CASSSPATTYGYTF. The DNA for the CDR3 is TGCGCCAGCAGCTCCCCGGCGACAACCTATGGCTACACCTTC.

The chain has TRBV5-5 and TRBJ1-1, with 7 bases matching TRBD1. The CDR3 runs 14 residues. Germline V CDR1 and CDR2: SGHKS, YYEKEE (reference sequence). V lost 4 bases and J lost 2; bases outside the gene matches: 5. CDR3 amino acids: CASSIYRGNTEAFF. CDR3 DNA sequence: TGTGCCAGCAGCATATACAGGGGAAACACTGAAGCTTTCTTT.

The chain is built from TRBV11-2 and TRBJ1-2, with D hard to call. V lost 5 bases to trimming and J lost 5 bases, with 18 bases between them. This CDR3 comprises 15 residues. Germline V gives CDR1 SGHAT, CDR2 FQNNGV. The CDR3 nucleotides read TGTGCCAGCAGCCCCCCGCGAGGACCGGGATATGGCTACACCTTC. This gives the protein CASSPPRGPGYGYTF.

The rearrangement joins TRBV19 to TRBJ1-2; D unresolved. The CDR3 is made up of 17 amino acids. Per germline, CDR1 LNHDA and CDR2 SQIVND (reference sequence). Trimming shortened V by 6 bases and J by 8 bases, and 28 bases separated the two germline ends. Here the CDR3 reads CASRRLAIYREYNGYTF. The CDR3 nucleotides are TGTGCCAGTAGAAGGCTGGCCATCTACCGGGAATATAACGGCTACACCTTC.

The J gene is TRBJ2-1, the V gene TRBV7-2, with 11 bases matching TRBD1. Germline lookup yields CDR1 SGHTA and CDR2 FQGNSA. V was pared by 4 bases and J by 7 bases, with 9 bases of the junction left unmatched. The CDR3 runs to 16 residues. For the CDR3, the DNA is TGTGCCAGCAGCTACCGTGGACAGGGGGCGGGGAATGAGCAGTTCTTC. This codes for CASSYRGQGAGNEQFF.

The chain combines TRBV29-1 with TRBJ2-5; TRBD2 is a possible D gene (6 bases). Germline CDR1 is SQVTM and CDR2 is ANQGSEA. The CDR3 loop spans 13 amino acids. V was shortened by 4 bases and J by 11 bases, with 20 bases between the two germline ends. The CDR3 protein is CSVVIREASVQYF. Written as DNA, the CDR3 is TGCAGCGTTGTCATAAGGGAGGCTAGCGTTCAGTACTTC.

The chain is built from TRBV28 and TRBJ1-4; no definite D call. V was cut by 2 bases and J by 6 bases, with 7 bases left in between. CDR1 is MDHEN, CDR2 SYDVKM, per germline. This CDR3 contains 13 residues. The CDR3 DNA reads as TGTGCCAGCAGTTTACCGGTTGATGAAAAACTGTTTTTT. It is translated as CASSLPVDEKLFF. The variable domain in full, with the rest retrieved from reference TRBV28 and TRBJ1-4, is DVKVTQSSRYLVKRTGEKVFLECVQDMDHENMFWYRQDPGLGLRLIYFSYDVKMKEKGDIPEGYSVSREKKERFSLILESASTNQTSMYLCASSLPVDEKLFFGSGTQLSVL.

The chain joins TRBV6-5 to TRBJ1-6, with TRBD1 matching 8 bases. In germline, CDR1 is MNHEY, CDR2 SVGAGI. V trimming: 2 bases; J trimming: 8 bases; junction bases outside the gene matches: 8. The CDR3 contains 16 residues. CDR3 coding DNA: TGTGCCAGCAGTTACAACGGCAGGGGGCGTGATTCACCCCTCCACTTT. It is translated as CASSYNGRGRDSPLHF.

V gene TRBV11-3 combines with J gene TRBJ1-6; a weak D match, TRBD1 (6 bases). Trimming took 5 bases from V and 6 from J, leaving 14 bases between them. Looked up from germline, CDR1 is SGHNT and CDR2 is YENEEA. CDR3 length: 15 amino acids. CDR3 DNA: TGTGCCAGCAGCCCAACAGGGATCGTTAATTCACCCCTCCACTTT. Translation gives CASSPTGIVNSPLHF.